This TCR beta chain was retrieved from a study of cytomegalovirus exposure and HLA in healthy donors. This clone was observed a few times. The antigen is not known. The primer mix had 60 Vbeta and 13 Jbeta primers. Here immunoSEQ multiplex PCR was the method, and the copy in TCRdb shows in-frame clones only, minus some. The repertoire holds about 160,000 clones, with 65% to 80% as singletons. The ends lost 4 bases at V and 8 bases at J; junction bases unmatched: 7. The CDR3 has 15 amino acids. Germline-derived CDR1 and CDR2 are LGHNT and FRNRAP. General study points: In a later analysis, CMV-associated beta chains were mostly HLA-associated, it appeared. One cluster of highly shared sequence variants probably arose as a sequencing artifact.

The genes are TRBV12-5 and TRBJ1-6; 8 bases map to TRBD1. The sample comprised PBMCs. The sequence derives from a woman aged 50 to 60 in good health and CMV-seropositive. The CDR3 DNA sequence: TGTGCTAGTGGTTCTGGACAGGGCAGATATTCACCCCTCCACTTT. Translated, it gives CASGSGQGRYSPLHF.